These 18 T cell receptor beta chains were all obtained from the same sample, sequenced in a study of blood T cell repertoires in COVID-19. The data were produced by immunoSEQ multiplex PCR, yet TCRdb's version contains in-frame clones alone and is incomplete. Among about 110,000 clones listed, about 75% were seen once. The specimen sequenced was peripheral blood. These receptor sequences come from a woman of 80 years or more with active or convalescent COVID-19.

The chain combines TRBV5-1 with TRBJ1-2, with D possibly being TRBD1 (5 bases). CDR3 size: 15 residues. V was clipped by 4 bases and J by 8 bases, with 21 bases between them. CDR1 and CDR2 (germline): SGHRS, YFSETQ. The chain's CDR3 is CASSPTETGSHGYTF. CDR3 bases: TGCGCCAGCAGCCCGACAGAAACGGGTTCTCACGGCTACACCTTC.

The rearrangement links TRBV19 to TRBJ2-2, with 8 bases matching TRBD2. CDR3 size: 16 residues. J lost 3 bases, V lost 6 bases, and 9 bases had no gene match. Germline V gene lookup returns CDR1 LNHDA and CDR2 SQIVND (reference sequence). This chain's CDR3 is CASSSMIAGYTGELFF. CDR3 nucleotides: TGTGCCAGTAGCTCTATGATAGCGGGATACACCGGGGAGCTGTTTTTT. The full variable domain, completed using reference TRBV19 and TRBJ2-2, is DGGITQSPKYLFRKEGQNVTLSCEQNLNHDAMYWYRQDPGQGLRLIYYSQIVNDFQKGDIAEGYSVSREKKESFPLTVTSAQKNPTAFYLCASSSMIAGYTGELFFGEGSRLTVL.

The chain carries TRBV4-1 and TRBJ2-5, with TRBD2 matching over 11 bases. Unmatched junction bases numbered 8, after V lost 2 bases and J lost 6 bases. CDR3 size: 16 residues. Looked up from germline, CDR1 is MGHRA and CDR2 is YSYEKL. As DNA, the CDR3 is TGCGCCAGCAGCCAATTCACTAGCGGGAGTACCCAGACCCAGTACTTC. It translates to CASSQFTSGSTQTQYF.

The chain is built from TRBV4-2 and TRBJ1-1; D may be TRBD1 (6 bases). CDR3 length: 14 residues. V lost 4 bases and J 4 bases, leaving 13 bases between the germline ends. Germline CDR1 and CDR2: LGHNA and YNFKEQ. The CDR3: CASSLRQEATEAFF. CDR3 DNA: TGTGCCAGCAGCCTCCGACAGGAGGCCACTGAAGCTTTCTTT.

This rearrangement joins TRBV18 to TRBJ1-2; no firm D call. The germline gives CDR1 KGHSH, CDR2 LQKENI. The CDR3 covers 17 residues. V was clipped by 3 bases and J by 0 bases, with 17 bases between them. Here the CDR3 reads CASSPLNGQASNYGYTF. Written as DNA, the CDR3 is TGTGCCAGCTCACCCCTGAATGGGCAGGCATCTAACTATGGCTACACCTTC.

The V and J genes are TRBV9 and TRBJ1-2, with 8 bases that match TRBD1. The CDR3 is 16 amino acids. CDR1 and CDR2 from the germline V gene are SGDLS and YYNGEE. With 0 bases clipped from V and 4 bases from J, the junction kept 8 bases outside the gene matches. The CDR3 reads CASSVAGAGGLYGYTF. For the CDR3, the DNA is TGTGCCAGCAGCGTAGCTGGGGCAGGGGGCCTCTATGGCTACACCTTC.

V gene TRBV7-9 combines with J gene TRBJ2-7, with 7 positions matching TRBD2. Unmatched junction bases numbered 10, after V lost 7 bases and J lost 4 bases. Germline assignment: CDR1 SEHNR and CDR2 FQNEAQ (reference sequence). The length of the CDR3 is 14 residues. The CDR3 here is CASNGAGAGYEQYF. The CDR3 DNA reads TGTGCCAGCAACGGGGCGGGAGCTGGATACGAGCAGTACTTC.

The chain joins TRBV19 to TRBJ2-1; 7 positions match TRBD1. In germline, CDR1 is LNHDA, CDR2 SQIVND (reference sequence). There are 14 residues in the CDR3. Trimming took 8 bases from V and 9 from J; bases not matched to a gene: 13. The CDR3 loop is CASGHRGLGSEQFF. The CDR3 nucleotides are TGTGCCAGTGGACACAGGGGATTAGGGAGTGAGCAGTTCTTC.

The chain joins TRBV30 to TRBJ2-7; D may be TRBD2 (6 bases). The germline CDR1 and CDR2 sequences are GTSNPN and SVGIG (reference sequence). Trimming removed 1 base from V and 4 bases from J, with 11 bases in between. CDR3 length: 13 amino acids. In DNA form, the CDR3 reads TGTGCCTGGAGTGGGGCTAGCGCATACGAGCAGTACTTC. Protein: CAWSGASAYEQYF.

This chain joins TRBV2 and TRBJ1-5, with TRBD1 identical over 9 bases. The V gene's germline CDR1 is SNHLY and CDR2 FYNNEI. The CDR3 loop spans 16 amino acids. The V segment lost 5 bases and the J segment 3 bases; nucleotides outside the gene matches: 8. The CDR3: CASSRDRVLNNQPQHF. The CDR3 coding sequence is TGTGCCAGCAGTAGGGACAGGGTTTTGAACAATCAGCCCCAGCATTTT.

The V call is TRBV12-3 or TRBV12-4, the J call TRBJ1-4; no firm D call. V shed 3 bases and J shed 7 bases, with 9 bases lying between them. The CDR3 spans 13 residues. Here the CDR3 reads CASSFRGREKLFF. As DNA, the CDR3 is TGTGCCAGCAGTTTCCGGGGTCGTGAAAAACTGTTTTTT.

This clone is a singleton in its sample. This chain uses TRBV28 with TRBJ2-3, with 8 bases fitting TRBD1. Per the germline V gene, CDR1 is MDHEN and CDR2 is SYDVKM. J gave up 2 bases and V 1 base, and 8 bases lay outside the gene matches. The CDR3 is 17 amino acids. The CDR3 spells CASSLSPGQDFTDTQYF. CDR3 DNA sequence: TGTGCCAGCAGTTTATCCCCGGGACAGGATTTCACAGATACGCAGTATTTT.

The sample holds a few counts of this clone. V is TRBV5-1 and J is TRBJ2-7, with TRBD2 as a possible D gene (6 bases). This CDR3 has 14 amino acids. V was clipped by 3 bases and J by 0 bases, with 10 bases between them. Germline V gene lookup returns CDR1 SGHRS and CDR2 YFSETQ. The CDR3 loop reads CASSSQGGSYEQYF. The CDR3 region has the DNA TGCGCCAGCAGCTCCCAGGGAGGCTCCTACGAGCAGTACTTC.

The chain uses TRBV3-1 (or the pseudogene TRBV3-2) and TRBJ2-5; TRBD1 matches at 7 bases. Trimming took 1 base from V and 0 from J; bases not matched to a gene: 5. CDR1 LGHDT and CDR2 YNNKEL come from the germline V gene (reference sequence). The length of the CDR3 is 16 residues. The CDR3 spells CASSQGTGANQETQYF. The CDR3 DNA is TGTGCCAGCAGCCAAGGTACAGGGGCCAACCAAGAGACCCAGTACTTC.

The V gene is TRBV11-3, the J gene TRBJ2-1; 7 positions agree with TRBD2. V lost 0 bases to trimming and J lost 11 bases; unmatched junction nucleotides: 7. This CDR3 spans 14 amino acids. In germline, CDR1 is SGHNT, CDR2 YENEEA. CDR3: CASSLDGRGTKQFF. CDR3 coding DNA: TGTGCCAGCAGCTTAGACGGACGCGGGACTAAGCAGTTCTTC.

This rearrangement joins TRBV28 to TRBJ2-3; 7 bases line up with TRBD2. This CDR3 contains 15 residues. Looked up from germline, CDR1 is MDHEN and CDR2 is SYDVKM. With V trimmed by 3 bases and J by 5 bases, 8 bases remained unmatched. The CDR3 here is CASSFRGRAIDTQYF. The CDR3 region has the DNA TGTGCCAGCAGTTTTCGGGGGAGGGCCATAGATACGCAGTATTTT.

The chain uses TRBV9 and TRBJ1-1; no clear D gene. Germline-derived CDR1 and CDR2 are SGDLS and YYNGEE. The CDR3 consists of 15 residues. The V end lost 4 bases, the J end lost 3 bases, and 16 bases lay between the germline ends. The CDR3, as DNA: TGTGCCAGCAGCCCTACCGGGTCGCCTTACACTGAAGCTTTCTTT. This translates into CASSPTGSPYTEAFF.

The chain recombines TRBV5-1 with TRBJ1-2; possibly TRBD1 for D (6 bases). V dropped 0 bases and J dropped 6 bases, with 15 bases sitting between them. The V gene's germline CDR1 is SGHRS and CDR2 YFSETQ. CDR3 length: 15 amino acids. The CDR3 nucleotides are TGCGCCAGCAGCTTGGATAGCTTCAGGGGAAATGGCTACACCTTC. Amino acids: CASSLDSFRGNGYTF.